This is a list of T cell receptor beta chains from one sample in a study of prognosis after radiotherapy for stage I lung cancer. TCRdb used MiXCR to reprocess the multiplex PCR reads, holding one entry per CDR3 protein. The profile shows about 15,000 distinct CDR3 sequences, roughly 45% of them singletons. The source material was PBMCs, sampled before or after stereotactic body radiation therapy (not recorded which). All receptors derive from a donor aged 50 or older with non-small cell lung cancer. The CDR3 runs from the conserved cysteine through the conserved F or W. D genes are given only for firm matches. Expanded clones get a size class; other rows say once, few or many, or leave the size out.

>TRBV6-5|NA|TRBJ2-1|NA
CASSYPEFVSSYNEQFF
TGTGCCAGTAGTTACCCCGAGTTTGTGAGCTCCTACAATGAGCAGTTCTTC
>TRBV6-2/TRBV6-3|medium-sized|TRBJ2-7|TRBD1
CASGTGRNYEQYF
TGTGCCAGCGGGACAGGGAGGAACTACGAGCAGTACTTC
>TRBV6-2/TRBV6-3|NA|TRBJ2-1|TRBD2
CATIGTSGDYNEQFF
TGTGCCACTATCGGGACTAGCGGGGATTACAATGAGCAGTTCTTC
>TRBV6-1|NA|TRBJ1-6|NA
CASSGSGYNSPLNF
TGTGCCAGCAGTGGATCCGGATATAATTCACCCCTCAACTTT
>TRBV5-1|medium-sized|TRBJ1-2|TRBD1
CASSPNTGTANYGYTF
TGCGCCAGCAGCCCGAATACCGGGACAGCTAACTATGGCTACACCTTC
>TRBV24-1|many|TRBJ2-3|NA
CATKHGPFADTQYF
TGTGCCACCAAACACGGGCCCTTCGCAGATACGCAGTATTTT
>TRBV6-1|NA|TRBJ1-2|NA
CASSEPVRGNYGYTF
TGTGCCAGCAGTGAGCCGGTACGGGGAAACTATGGCTACACCTTC
>TRBV27|NA|TRBJ2-1|TRBD2
CASSLTGLADYNEQFF
TGTGCCAGCAGTTTAACGGGACTAGCGGATTACAATGAGCAGTTCTTC
>TRBV20-1|NA|TRBJ1-5|NA
CSARDRRNVNQPQHF
TGCAGTGCTAGAGATAGACGTAATGTCAATCAGCCCCAGCATTTT
>TRBV6-2/TRBV6-3|NA|TRBJ2-7|TRBD2
CASGEGNSYEQYF
TGTGCCAGCGGGGAGGGGAACTCCTACGAGCAGTACTTC
>TRBV29-1|many|TRBJ2-6|NA
CSVLGRSLSGANVLTF
TGCAGCGTCTTGGGACGGTCACTCTCTGGGGCCAACGTCCTGACTTTC
>TRBV6-1|many|TRBJ2-3|NA
CASSEQRSSTDTQYF
TGTGCCAGCAGTGAGCAGCGCTCTAGCACAGATACGCAGTATTTT
>TRBV6-1|many|TRBJ1-1|NA
CASTSKVKGEAFF
TGTGCCAGCACCTCAAAGGTGAAGGGTGAAGCTTTCTTT
>TRBV12-3/TRBV12-4|medium-sized|TRBJ2-1|TRBD2
CASSHSGGAREQFF
TGTGCCAGCAGCCATAGCGGGGGGGCCCGAGAGCAGTTCTTC
>TRBV15|many|TRBJ1-1|NA
CATSRDSAGNTEAFF
TGTGCCACCAGCAGAGATTCGGCCGGGAACACTGAAGCTTTCTTT
>TRBV12-3/TRBV12-4|NA|TRBJ2-2|TRBD1
CASSWTGVPGELFF
TGTGCCAGCAGTTGGACAGGGGTCCCCGGGGAGCTGTTTTTT
>TRBV18|many|TRBJ2-5|NA
CASSPEQAHQETQYF
TGTGCCAGCTCACCAGAACAGGCCCACCAAGAGACCCAGTACTTC
>TRBV19|many|TRBJ1-5|NA
CASNRTPTSNQPQHF
TGTGCCAGTAATAGGACCCCTACTAGCAATCAGCCCCAGCATTTT
>TRBV12-3/TRBV12-4|NA|TRBJ2-2|NA
CASSRKPGELFF
TGTGCCAGCAGTAGAAAACCCGGGGAGCTGTTTTTT
>TRBV19|medium-sized|TRBJ1-2|NA
CASSSGRETDYGYTF
TGTGCCAGTAGTAGCGGCAGGGAAACCGACTATGGCTACACCTTC
>TRBV6-9|few|TRBJ2-1|TRBD2
CASSYSSGTSGRGSYNEQFF
TGTGCCAGCAGTTACTCCTCCGGGACTAGCGGGAGGGGTAGCTACAATGAGCAGTTCTTC
>TRBV12-3/TRBV12-4|NA|TRBJ2-7|TRBD2
CASSLLGGSGKYF
TGTGCCAGCAGTTTACTGGGTGGTAGCGGGAAGTACTTC
>TRBV6-2/TRBV6-3|NA|TRBJ2-7|TRBD2
CASTRTSGVTSSYEQYF
TGTGCCAGCACCCGCACTAGCGGGGTGACCAGCTCCTACGAGCAGTACTTC
>TRBV28|medium-sized|TRBJ1-6|TRBD1
CASSPQYLRGRDNSPLHF
TGTGCCAGCAGTCCCCAGTACCTCAGGGGGCGCGATAATTCACCCCTCCACTTT
>TRBV4-1|NA|TRBJ1-1|NA
CASSQVESRGRTEAFF
TGCGCCAGCAGCCAAGTCGAGTCAAGGGGGAGGACTGAAGCTTTCTTT
>TRBV6-4|NA|TRBJ2-3|TRBD2
CASSDVSGSTDTQYF
TGTGCCAGCAGTGACGTTAGCGGGAGCACAGATACGCAGTATTTT
>TRBV19|medium-sized|TRBJ2-7|TRBD1
CASRGQGSYEQYF
TGTGCCAGTAGGGGACAGGGGTCCTACGAGCAGTACTTC
>TRBV6-8|many|TRBJ2-6|NA
CASSSQLGANVLTF
TGTGCCAGCAGTTCCCAGCTCGGGGCCAACGTCCTGACTTTC
>TRBV12-3/TRBV12-4|many|TRBJ1-1|NA
CASSLEAKGGTEAFF
TGTGCCAGCAGTTTAGAGGCCAAGGGAGGGACTGAAGCTTTCTTT
>TRBV27|NA|TRBJ2-2|TRBD2
CASTPSSGRYTGELFF
TGTGCCAGCACCCCCTCTAGCGGGAGGTACACCGGGGAGCTGTTTTTT
>TRBV6-1|medium-sized|TRBJ2-3|TRBD1
CASRRQGVGTDTQYF
TGTGCCAGCAGGAGACAGGGGGTTGGGACAGATACGCAGTATTTT
>TRBV11-2|many|TRBJ2-7|NA
CASSLPGGGLYEQYF
TGTGCCAGCAGCCTGCCCGGGGGAGGACTCTACGAGCAGTACTTC
>TRBV3-1|many|TRBJ2-5|NA
CASSQRETQYF
TGTGCCAGCAGCCAGAGGGAGACCCAGTACTTC
>TRBV7-2|NA|TRBJ2-2|NA
CASSLESVSDTGELFF
TGTGCCAGCAGCTTAGAGAGCGTGAGTGACACCGGGGAGCTGTTTTTT
>TRBV10-3|many|TRBJ2-1|TRBD1
CAISESTRGWFF
TGTGCCATCAGTGAGTCAACCAGGGGGTGGTTCTTC
>TRBV5-1|many|TRBJ2-1|NA
CASSLGQVNEQFF
TGCGCCAGCAGCTTGGGCCAGGTCAATGAGCAGTTCTTC
>TRBV6-2/TRBV6-3|NA|TRBJ2-7|TRBD1
CASRGTGRPYEQYF
TGTGCCAGCAGGGGGACAGGGCGGCCCTACGAGCAGTACTTC
>TRBV11-2|many|TRBJ2-5|NA
CASSDYRATQYF
TGTGCCAGCAGCGATTACAGGGCTACCCAGTACTTC
>TRBV12-3/TRBV12-4|many|TRBJ1-1|TRBD1
CASSLSAGGAEAFF
TGTGCCAGCAGTTTATCGGCAGGGGGCGCTGAAGCTTTCTTT
>TRBV10-3|many|TRBJ1-4|NA
CAISDSIGEKLFF
TGTGCCATCAGCGACAGTATAGGGGAAAAACTGTTTTTT
>TRBV4-2|many|TRBJ1-1|TRBD1
CASSQDLGQGATEAFF
TGTGCCAGCAGCCAAGATCTCGGGCAGGGGGCCACTGAAGCTTTCTTT
>TRBV28|NA|TRBJ1-2|NA
CASSPPRAQPNYGYTF
TGTGCCAGCAGTCCACCCCGCGCGCAGCCGAACTATGGCTACACCTTC
>TRBV3-1|many|TRBJ1-6|TRBD1
CASSPGTGAFSPLHF
TGTGCCAGCAGCCCCGGGACAGGGGCTTTTTCACCCCTCCACTTT
>TRBV13|NA|TRBJ2-7|TRBD2
CASSFSGRASYEQYF
TGTGCCAGCAGCTTTAGCGGGAGGGCCTCCTACGAGCAGTACTTC
>TRBV7-9|many|TRBJ1-2|NA
CASSPNDYGYTF
TGTGCCAGCAGCCCGAATGACTATGGCTACACCTTC
>TRBV20-1|few|TRBJ1-2|NA
CSARDLIYGYTF
TGCAGTGCTAGAGATCTGATATATGGCTACACCTTC
>TRBV27|many|TRBJ1-5|NA
CASRSDSNQPQHF
TGTGCCAGCAGGTCAGATAGCAATCAGCCCCAGCATTTT
>TRBV18|once|TRBJ2-2|NA
CASSPPQGSGELFF
TGTGCCAGCTCACCACCTCAGGGTTCCGGGGAGCTGTTTTTT
>TRBV6-2/TRBV6-3|NA|TRBJ1-6|NA
CASSEGIWNSPLHF
TGTGCCAGCAGTGAGGGAATATGGAACTCACCCCTCCACTTT
>TRBV28|medium-sized|TRBJ1-2|NA
CASSADRISLGYTF
TGTGCCAGCAGTGCCGACAGGATTTCCTTGGGCTACACCTTC